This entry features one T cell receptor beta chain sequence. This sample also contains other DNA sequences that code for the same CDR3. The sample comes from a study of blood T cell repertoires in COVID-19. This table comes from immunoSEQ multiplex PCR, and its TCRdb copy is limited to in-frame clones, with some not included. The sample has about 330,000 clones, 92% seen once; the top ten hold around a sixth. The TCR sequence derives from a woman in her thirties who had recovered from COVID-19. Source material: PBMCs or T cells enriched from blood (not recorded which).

The chain's CDR3 is CASSLQGQETQYF. CDR3 in DNA: TGTGCCAGCAGCTTACAGGGTCAAGAGACCCAGTACTTC. V gene TRBV5-4 combines with J gene TRBJ2-5; D perhaps matches TRBD1 (6 bases). V dropped 2 bases and J dropped 2 bases, with 7 bases sitting between them. CDR1 and CDR2 from the germline V gene are SGHNT and YYREEE (reference sequence). The CDR3 runs 13 residues.